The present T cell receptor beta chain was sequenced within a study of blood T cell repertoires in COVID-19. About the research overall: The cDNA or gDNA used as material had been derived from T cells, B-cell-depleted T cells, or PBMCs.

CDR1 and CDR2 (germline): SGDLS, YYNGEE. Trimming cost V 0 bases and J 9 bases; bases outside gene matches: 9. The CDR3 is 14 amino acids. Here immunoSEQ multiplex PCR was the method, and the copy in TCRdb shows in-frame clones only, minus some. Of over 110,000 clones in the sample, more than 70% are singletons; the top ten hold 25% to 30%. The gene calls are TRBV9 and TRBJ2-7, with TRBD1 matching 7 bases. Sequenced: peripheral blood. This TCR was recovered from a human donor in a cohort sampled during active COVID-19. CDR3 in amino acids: CASSVGQGEGTQYF. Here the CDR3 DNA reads TGTGCCAGCAGCGTAGGGCAGGGGGAAGGCACGCAGTACTTC.